The clone carrying this T cell receptor beta chain has a count of ten or more. This entry comes from a study of human T cells and chemical hapten exposure. Overall study context: Alopecia universalis, totalis or areata was present in patients who were mostly female.

Germline CDR1 reads MNHNS; CDR2 reads SASEGT. This CDR3 comprises 19 residues. Trimming removed 0 bases from V and 7 bases from J; junction bases left unmatched: 17. TCRdb reanalysed the RACE reads using MiXCR and keeps one entry per CDR3 protein. This sample yields roughly 380,000 distinct CDR3 sequences, of which roughly 5.3% are seen a single time; around 2.6% belongs to the top ten. The sample's time point: pre-sensitization, week 0. The treatment denotes: therapeutic diphenylcyclopropenone sensitization with weekly scalp DPC. Sequenced here: whole blood, sampled in connection with sensitization to the hapten diphenylcyclopropenone (DPC). The source of this sequence is a woman in her fifties or sixties with alopecia areata. Some clones in this sample may be carry-over from other donors' samples. This chain joins TRBV6-1 and TRBJ1-5; 8 nucleotides align to TRBD1. CDR3 sequence reads: CASSEASDRAFRLNQPQHF. The CDR3 DNA reads as TGTGCCAGCAGTGAAGCGTCGGACAGGGCGTTTAGATTGAACCAGCCCCAGCATTTT.